This TCR beta chain emerged from a study of T cell responses to AZD1222 COVID-19 vaccine. Study results and limitations: Females made up more of the donors, who were largely white British, and clonal diversity may have come out too low.

Per the germline V gene, CDR1 is SGHRS and CDR2 is YFSETQ. V was clipped by 1 base and J by 7 bases, with 14 bases between them. This CDR3 contains 15 residues. Notes on this clone: What it binds is not known.

Sequencing was performed with immunoSEQ multiplex PCR; in TCRdb, only in-frame clones are kept and a portion is missing. The sample holds 130,000 or so clones, 92% seen once. The clonotype was recovered from an adult who received the AZD1222 COVID-19 vaccine. The chain has TRBV5-1 and TRBJ2-2; D is unclear. The input for sequencing was peripheral blood, taken 28 days after the second AZD1222 dose. The DNA for the CDR3 is TGCGCCAGCAGCTTGTACCCCCAAAGAGGCGGGGAGCTGTTTTTT. Its translation: CASSLYPQRGGELFF.